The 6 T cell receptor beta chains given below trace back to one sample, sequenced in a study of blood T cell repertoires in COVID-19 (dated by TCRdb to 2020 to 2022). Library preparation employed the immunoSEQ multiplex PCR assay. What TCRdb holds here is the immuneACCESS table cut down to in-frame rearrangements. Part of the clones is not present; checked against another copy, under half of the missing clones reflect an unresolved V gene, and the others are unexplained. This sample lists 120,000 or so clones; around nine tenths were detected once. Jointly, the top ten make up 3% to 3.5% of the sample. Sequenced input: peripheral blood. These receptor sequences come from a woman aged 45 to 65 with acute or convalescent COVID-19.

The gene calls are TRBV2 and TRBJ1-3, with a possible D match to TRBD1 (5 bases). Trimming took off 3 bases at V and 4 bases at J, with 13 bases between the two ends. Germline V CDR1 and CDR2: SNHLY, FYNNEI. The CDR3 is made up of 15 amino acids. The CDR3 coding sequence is TGTGCCAGCAGTGATGATCAGGGAGGGGGAAACACCATATATTTT. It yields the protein CASSDDQGGGNTIYF.

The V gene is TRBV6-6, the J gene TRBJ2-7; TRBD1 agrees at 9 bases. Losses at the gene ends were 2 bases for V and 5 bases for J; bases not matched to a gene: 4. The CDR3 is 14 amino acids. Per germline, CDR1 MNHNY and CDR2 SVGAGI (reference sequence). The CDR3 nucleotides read TGTGCCAGCAGTTACGGACAGGGGAACCACGAGCAGTACTTC. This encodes CASSYGQGNHEQYF.

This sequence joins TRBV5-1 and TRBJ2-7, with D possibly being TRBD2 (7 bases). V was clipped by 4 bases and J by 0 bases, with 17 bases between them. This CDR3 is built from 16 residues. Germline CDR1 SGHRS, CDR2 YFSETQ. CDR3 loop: CASSRGGTASSYEQYF. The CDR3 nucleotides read TGCGCCAGCAGCAGGGGGGGCACAGCCTCCTCCTACGAGCAGTACTTC.

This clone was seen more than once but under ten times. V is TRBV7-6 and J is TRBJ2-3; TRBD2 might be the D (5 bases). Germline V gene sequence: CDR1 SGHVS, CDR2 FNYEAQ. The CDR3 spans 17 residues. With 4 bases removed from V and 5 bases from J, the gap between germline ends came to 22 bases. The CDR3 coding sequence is TGTGCCAGCAGCTCACTAGGTTTTGGTACTAGAGGAGATACGCAGTATTTT. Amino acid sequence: CASSSLGFGTRGDTQYF.

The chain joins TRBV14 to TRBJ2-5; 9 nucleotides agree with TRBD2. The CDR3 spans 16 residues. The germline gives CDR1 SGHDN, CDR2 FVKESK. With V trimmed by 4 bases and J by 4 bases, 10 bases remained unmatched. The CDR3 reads CASSPYVAGEAETQYF. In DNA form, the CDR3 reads TGTGCCAGCAGCCCGTACGTAGCGGGAGAAGCAGAGACCCAGTACTTC. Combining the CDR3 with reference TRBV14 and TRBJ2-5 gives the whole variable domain EAGVTQFPSHSVIEKGQTVTLRCDPISGHDNLYWYRRVMGKEIKFLLHFVKESKQDESGMPNNRFLAERTGGTYSTLKVQPAELEDSGVYFCASSPYVAGEAETQYFGPGTRLLVL.

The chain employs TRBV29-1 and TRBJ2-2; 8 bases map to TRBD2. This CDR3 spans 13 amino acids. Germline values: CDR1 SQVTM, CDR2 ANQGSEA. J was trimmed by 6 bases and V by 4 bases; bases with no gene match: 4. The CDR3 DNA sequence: TGCAGCGTTGGGACTAGCAATGCCGGGGAGCTGTTTTTT. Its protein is CSVGTSNAGELFF.